This section outlines one TCR beta chain sequence together with its context. Germline V gives CDR1 SNHLY, CDR2 FYNNEI. V shed 7 bases, J shed 1 base, and the junction held 5 bases outside the gene matches. CDR3 length: 14 residues. CDR3 and TCR beta VDJ profiling relied on a genomic DNA template. TCRdb reprocessed the reads via MiXCR and lists one record per CDR3 protein. The sample lists 150,000 to 180,000 distinct CDR3 sequences; roughly 54% were seen once. The data belong to a study of CD8+CD57+ T cells in acquired aplastic anemia. By flow cytometry, patients selected for sequencing had shown an expansion of CD8+CD57+ cells.

This clonotype originated in a human donor with aplastic anemia. The sequenced sample consisted of sorted CD4+, CD8+, or CD8+CD57+ T cells (not recorded which) from PBMCs. The rearrangement uses TRBV2 and TRBJ2-7, with 9 bases identical to TRBD1. The CDR3 sequence: CASTGTGRSYEQYF. The CDR3 DNA follows: TGTGCCAGCACCGGGACAGGGAGGTCCTACGAGCAGTACTTC. Based on the CDR3 plus reference TRBV2 and TRBJ2-7, the full variable domain is EPEVTQTPSHQVTQMGQEVILRCVPISNHLYFYWYRQILGQKVEFLVSFYNNEISEKSEIFDDQFSVERPDGSNFTLKIRSTKLEDSAMYFCASTGTGRSYEQYFGPGTRLTVT.